This TCR beta chain was captured by sequencing in a study of shared clonotypes between healthy human individuals. From germline, CDR1 is ENHRY and CDR2 SYGVKD. Trimming took 2 bases from V and 1 from J, leaving 11 bases between them. This CDR3 is 15 amino acids long. As defined, naive CD8 cells were CD45RO-negative and positively selected for CCR7, with terminally differentiated effector memory CD45RA+ cells excluded. TCRdb's copy holds only in-frame clones and misses some; the assay was immunoSEQ multiplex PCR. Of around 2.1 million clones listed, about 93% were seen once; the top ten hold about 1.5%.

The rearrangement joins TRBV10-3 to TRBJ2-5; D may be TRBD1 (6 bases). The receptor was isolated from a man younger than 30 in good health. Some clones in this sample may be carry-over from other donors' samples. The sample was naive CD8+ T cells from PBMCs. The CDR3 coding sequence is TGTGCCATCAGTGAGCCCGACAGGAGCCAAGAGACCCAGTACTTC. It specifies CAISEPDRSQETQYF.